These 14 T cell receptor beta chains were all obtained from the same sample, sequenced in a study of CD8 T cells in ankylosing spondylitis. A single record per CDR3 protein comes from TCRdb applying MiXCR to the 5' RACE reads. Here the sample spans a few hundred thousand distinct CDR3 sequences, more than 9% being singletons. Sequencing was carried out using blood, either unsorted or a sorted T cell fraction (not recorded which). Receptors originate from a female donor with ankylosing spondylitis or in good health (not recorded which).

There are a few counts of this clonotype. This chain connects TRBV27 to TRBJ2-7; D may correspond to TRBD1 or TRBD2 (5 bases each). The CDR3 is 14 amino acids. Germline CDR1 is MNHEY and CDR2 is SMNVEV (reference sequence). V gave up 5 bases and J gave up 3 bases, with 14 bases separating them. CDR3 sequence: CASSPSGSIYEQYF. The CDR3 DNA reads as TGTGCCAGCAGTCCGTCAGGGAGCATCTACGAGCAGTACTTC.

This clonotype was picked up many times. The rearrangement links TRBV12-3 or TRBV12-4 to TRBJ2-3; D might be TRBD2 (5 bases). V lost 10 bases and J lost 0, with 14 bases in between. This CDR3 is built from 14 residues. As DNA, the CDR3 is TGTGCCACTAGTGTCGAGCGGAGCACAGATACGCAGTATTTT. Protein: CATSVERSTDTQYF.

The J gene is TRBJ1-6, the V gene TRBV4-2; D is undetermined. The CDR3 contains 14 residues. Trimming cost V 0 bases and J 11 bases, with 11 bases left between them. Germline V CDR1 and CDR2: LGHNA, YNFKEQ. The CDR3 DNA reads TGTGCCAGCAGCCAAGATGGCAAGCCAACACCCCTCCACTTT. Its translation: CASSQDGKPTPLHF.

This clonotype was observed many times. This chain uses TRBV5-1 with TRBJ2-1; TRBD2 aligns across 9 bases. With V trimmed by 4 bases and J by 7 bases, 9 bases remained unmatched. CDR3 length: 15 amino acids. Germline V gene data show CDR1 as SGHRS and CDR2 as YFSETQ. CDR3 DNA sequence: TGCGCCAGCAGCCCTCGGGCTAGCGGGGCGAATGAGCAGTTCTTC. It is translated as CASSPRASGANEQFF.

The chain combines TRBV20-1 with TRBJ2-1; weak D call: TRBD1 (6 bases). V gave up 5 bases and J gave up 5 bases, with 13 bases separating them. The CDR3 has 13 amino acids. The germline CDR1 and CDR2 sequences are DFQATT and SNEGSKA (reference sequence). The CDR3 DNA follows: TGCAGTGCTCATAAACAGGGAAACAATGAGCAGTTCTTC. Residues: CSAHKQGNNEQFF.

This clonotype was detected ten times or more. The chain has TRBV20-1 and TRBJ1-2; D is uncertain. Between the trimmed V and J ends, which lost 1 base and 5 bases, there was a span of 11 bases. The CDR3 runs 13 residues. Germline CDR1 DFQATT, CDR2 SNEGSKA (reference sequence). This CDR3 reads CSARVRFPYGYTF. DNA of the CDR3: TGCAGTGCTAGAGTCAGGTTCCCATATGGCTACACCTTC.

This clonotype came up many times. The V gene is TRBV27, the J gene TRBJ2-3; 7 bases map to TRBD1. Germline V gene sequence: CDR1 MNHEY, CDR2 SMNVEV (reference sequence). V shed 6 bases, J shed 2 bases, and the junction held 11 bases outside the gene matches. The CDR3 has 16 amino acids. CDR3 loop: CASRVTGTRDTDTQYF. As DNA, the CDR3 is TGTGCCAGCAGGGTGACAGGGACCAGGGACACAGATACGCAGTATTTT.

This clonotype was picked up many times. The DNA for the CDR3 is TGTGCCATCGGGTTGGGGGGCAACACCATATATTTT. Translated, it gives CAIGLGGNTIYF. The chain carries TRBV10-3 and TRBJ1-3; weak D call: TRBD1 (6 bases). The germline V gene encodes CDR1 ENHRY and CDR2 SYGVKD. The CDR3 contains 12 residues. Trimming left V 8 bases short and J 7 bases short, with 12 bases between.

This clonotype was found once. A much more abundant neighbour one base away suggests this may be a read error. The chain is built from TRBV12-3 or TRBV12-4 and TRBJ2-7; 10 bases map to TRBD1. The CDR3 runs 15 residues. The CDR3 reads CASSLGQGSWNEQSF. As DNA, the CDR3 is TGTGCCAGCAGTTTGGGACAGGGGAGTTGGAACGAGCAGTCCTTC.

Many counts were recorded for this clonotype. V is TRBV10-3 and J is TRBJ2-3; D unclear. Between the trimmed V and J ends, which lost 4 bases and 2 bases, there was a span of 10 bases. The CDR3 consists of 14 residues. Per the germline V gene, CDR1 is ENHRY and CDR2 is SYGVKD. The CDR3 sequence: CAISAGKPTDTQYF. Written as DNA, the CDR3 is TGTGCCATCAGTGCTGGGAAGCCCACAGATACGCAGTATTTT.

The CDR3 region is CASSFQGPGSYEQYF. CDR3 DNA sequence: TGCGCCAGCAGCTTCCAGGGCCCGGGCTCCTACGAGCAGTACTTC. The chain joins TRBV5-1 to TRBJ2-7, with D possibly being TRBD1 (5 bases). The germline CDR1 and CDR2 sequences are SGHRS and YFSETQ. V lost 2 bases and J lost 0, with 12 bases in between. This CDR3 is built from 15 residues.

This clonotype was picked up many times. The rearrangement links TRBV5-1 to TRBJ2-1; 7 bases are a match to TRBD2. The junction had 7 bases not matched to a gene; V was cut back by 7 bases and J by 0 bases. The CDR3 totals 15 residues. CDR1 is SGHRS, CDR2 YFSETQ, per germline. The DNA of the CDR3 is TGCGCCAGCGGATCTAGCGGAAGCTCCTACAATGAGCAGTTCTTC. Its protein is CASGSSGSSYNEQFF.

The sample holds many counts of this clonotype. This chain connects TRBV5-4 to TRBJ1-5, with no clear D. CDR1 is SGHNT and CDR2 is YYREEE in the germline V gene (reference sequence). The length of the CDR3 is 13 residues. Trimming removed 0 bases at V and 6 bases at J, with 7 bases between. This CDR3 reads CASSLVPGQPQHF. CDR3 nucleotide sequence: TGTGCCAGCAGCTTGGTGCCGGGTCAGCCCCAGCATTTT.

This clonotype was counted between two and nine times. The chain has TRBV28 and TRBJ1-5; D gene uncertain. Germline V CDR1 and CDR2: MDHEN, SYDVKM. V was cut by 7 bases and J by 6 bases, with 10 bases left in between. This CDR3 is 12 amino acids long. The chain's CDR3 is CASNVGIQPQHF. CDR3 in DNA: TGTGCCAGCAACGTGGGGATTCAGCCCCAGCATTTT. The complete variable domain, with remaining parts taken from reference TRBV28 and TRBJ1-5, reads DVKVTQSSRYLVKRTGEKVFLECVQDMDHENMFWYRQDPGLGLRLIYFSYDVKMKEKGDIPEGYSVSREKKERFSLILESASTNQTSMYLCASNVGIQPQHFGDGTRLSIL.